Listed below are T cell receptor beta chains from one sample, sequenced in a study of cytomegalovirus exposure and HLA in healthy donors. Profiled with immunoSEQ multiplex PCR; TCRdb holds only in-frame clones, not every one. The sample has 220,000 or so clones, roughly 80% seen once. The source material was PBMCs. Receptors originate from a woman between 18 and 29 years old in good health and CMV-seronegative. Each CDR3 is given with its conserved first and last residue. Each record gives: J gene, V gene, D gene, clone size, CDR3 protein, CDR3 DNA. A D gene is named only where the DNA matches it firmly. Some rows mark clone size as missing; the rest say once, few, many or name a class of expanded clone.

j_gene: TRBJ1-1
v_gene: TRBV4-2
d_gene: TRBD1
abundance: .
CDR3aa: CASSQVQGGTEAFF
CDR3nt: TGTGCCAGCAGCCAAGTCCAGGGGGGCACTGAAGCTTTCTTT

j_gene: TRBJ1-1
v_gene: TRBV13
d_gene: .
abundance: .
CDR3aa: CASSWGAGTRGTEAFF
CDR3nt: TGTGCCAGCAGCTGGGGGGCCGGCACCAGGGGCACTGAAGCTTTCTTT

j_gene: TRBJ2-5
v_gene: TRBV5-1
d_gene: .
abundance: .
CDR3aa: CATRKVGQETQYF
CDR3nt: TGCGCCACCCGTAAAGTGGGACAAGAGACCCAGTACTTC

j_gene: TRBJ1-1
v_gene: TRBV30
d_gene: .
abundance: .
CDR3aa: CAWSASSEAFF
CDR3nt: TGTGCCTGGAGTGCCAGTAGTGAAGCTTTCTTT

j_gene: TRBJ2-5
v_gene: TRBV2
d_gene: TRBD1
abundance: .
CDR3aa: CASSIHTGGIGETQYF
CDR3nt: TGTGCCAGCAGTATTCATACAGGGGGCATAGGAGAGACCCAGTACTTC

j_gene: TRBJ1-1
v_gene: TRBV5-1
d_gene: .
abundance: .
CDR3aa: CASSLNVNTEAFF
CDR3nt: TGCGCCAGCAGCTTGAACGTGAACACTGAAGCTTTCTTT

j_gene: TRBJ1-2
v_gene: TRBV2
d_gene: .
abundance: .
CDR3aa: CASSEGSFYGYTF
CDR3nt: TGTGCCAGCAGTGAGGGCAGTTTCTATGGCTACACCTTC

j_gene: TRBJ2-5
v_gene: TRBV6-1
d_gene: .
abundance: once
CDR3aa: CASTAGGETQYF
CDR3nt: TGTGCCAGCACGGCGGGTGGAGAGACCCAGTACTTC

j_gene: TRBJ1-1
v_gene: TRBV18
d_gene: .
abundance: few
CDR3aa: CASSPMVSSGTSEAFF
CDR3nt: TGTGCCAGCTCACCAATGGTCAGTTCAGGAACTTCTGAAGCTTTCTTT

j_gene: TRBJ2-7
v_gene: TRBV18
d_gene: .
abundance: .
CDR3aa: CASSLTVAGDEQYF
CDR3nt: TGTGCCAGCTCACTCACTGTTGCGGGCGACGAGCAGTACTTC

j_gene: TRBJ2-2
v_gene: TRBV30
d_gene: .
abundance: .
CDR3aa: CATPCEGNTGELFF
CDR3nt: TGTGCCACGCCCTGCGAGGGAAACACCGGGGAGCTGTTTTTT

j_gene: TRBJ2-1
v_gene: TRBV4-1
d_gene: TRBD2
abundance: .
CDR3aa: CASSQVSGRSSYNEQFF
CDR3nt: TGCGCCAGCAGCCAAGTTAGCGGGAGGTCCTCCTACAATGAGCAGTTCTTC

j_gene: TRBJ2-3
v_gene: TRBV5-1
d_gene: .
abundance: .
CDR3aa: CASSLSEADTQYF
CDR3nt: TGCGCCAGCAGCTTAAGTGAGGCAGATACGCAGTATTTT